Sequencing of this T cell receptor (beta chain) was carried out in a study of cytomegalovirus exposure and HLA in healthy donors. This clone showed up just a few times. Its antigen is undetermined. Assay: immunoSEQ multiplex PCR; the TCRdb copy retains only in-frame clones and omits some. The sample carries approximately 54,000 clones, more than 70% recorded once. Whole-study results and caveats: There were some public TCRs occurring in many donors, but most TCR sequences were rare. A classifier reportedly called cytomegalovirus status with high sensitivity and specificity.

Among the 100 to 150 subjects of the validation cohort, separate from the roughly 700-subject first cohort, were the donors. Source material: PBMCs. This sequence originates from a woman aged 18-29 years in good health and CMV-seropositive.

CDR3 DNA: TGCGCCAGCAGCTCCTCCGGTCCGGTGAACACTGAAGCTTTCTTT. This gives the protein CASSSSGPVNTEAFF. The chain employs TRBV5-1 and TRBJ1-1; D gene ambiguous. Germline lookup yields CDR1 SGHRS and CDR2 YFSETQ. Trimming pared 3 bases from V and 0 bases from J, leaving 12 bases between. The CDR3 totals 15 residues.